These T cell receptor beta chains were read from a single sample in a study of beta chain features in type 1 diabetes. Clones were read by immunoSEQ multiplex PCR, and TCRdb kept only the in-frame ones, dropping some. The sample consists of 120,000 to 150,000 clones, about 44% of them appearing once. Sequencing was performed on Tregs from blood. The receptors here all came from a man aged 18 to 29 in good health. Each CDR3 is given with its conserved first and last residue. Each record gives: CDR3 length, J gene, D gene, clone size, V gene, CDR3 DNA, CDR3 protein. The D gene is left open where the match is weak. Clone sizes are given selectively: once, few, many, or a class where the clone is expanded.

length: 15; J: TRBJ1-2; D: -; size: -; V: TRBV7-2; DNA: TGTGCCAGCAGCTTAGTCTCTGGGGCTTCTGGGGGCTACACCTTC; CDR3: CASSLVSGASGGYTF
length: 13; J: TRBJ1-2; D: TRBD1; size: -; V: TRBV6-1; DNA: TGTGCCAGCAGTAGCCGGGACAGAAGGAGCTACACCTTC; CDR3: CASSSRDRRSYTF
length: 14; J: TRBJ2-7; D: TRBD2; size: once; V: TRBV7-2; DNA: TGTGCCAGCAGCTTACAACCCGCGGGGGACGAGCAGTACTTC; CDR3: CASSLQPAGDEQYF
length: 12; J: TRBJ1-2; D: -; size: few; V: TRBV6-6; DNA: TGTGCCAGCAGTTACTCGACCAGGGGCTACACCTTC; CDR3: CASSYSTRGYTF
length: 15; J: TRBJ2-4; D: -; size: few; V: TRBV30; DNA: TGTGCCTGGAGTGTACGCGGTTTAGCCAAAAACATTCAGTACTTC; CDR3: CAWSVRGLAKNIQYF
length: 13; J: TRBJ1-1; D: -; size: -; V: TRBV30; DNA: TGTGCCTGGGGAAGGAGGGGGAACACTGAAGCTTTCTTT; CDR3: CAWGRRGNTEAFF
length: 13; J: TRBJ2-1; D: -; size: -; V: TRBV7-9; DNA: TGTGCCAGCAGCTTAGCGATCGGGGTAGAGCAGTTCTTC; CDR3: CASSLAIGVEQFF
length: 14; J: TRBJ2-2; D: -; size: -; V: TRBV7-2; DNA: TGTGCCAGCAGAGCCTTCCTGAACACCGGGGAGCTGTTTTTT; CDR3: CASRAFLNTGELFF
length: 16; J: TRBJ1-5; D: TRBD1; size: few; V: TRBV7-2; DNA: TGTGCCAGCAGCTTGACCGGGACAGTAAGCAATCAGCCCCAGCATTTT; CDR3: CASSLTGTVSNQPQHF
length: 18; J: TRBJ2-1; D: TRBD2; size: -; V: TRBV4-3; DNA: TGCGCCAGCAGCCAAGAGTTGCGGACTAGCGGGAGGGCCCTTGAGCAGTTCTTC; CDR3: CASSQELRTSGRALEQFF
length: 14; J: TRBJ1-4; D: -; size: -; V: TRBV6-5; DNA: TGTGCCAGCAGTCGGGGTACAGTTGGAGAAAAACTGTTTTTT; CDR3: CASSRGTVGEKLFF
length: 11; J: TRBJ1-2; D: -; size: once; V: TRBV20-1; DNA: TGCAGTGCTAGAGTCGCGAGGGGCTACACCTTC; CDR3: CSARVARGYTF
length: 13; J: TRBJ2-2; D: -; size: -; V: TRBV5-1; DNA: TGCGCCAGCAGCTCACGGGTCGCCGGGGAGCTGTTTTTT; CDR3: CASSSRVAGELFF
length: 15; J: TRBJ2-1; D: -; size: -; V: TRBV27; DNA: TGTGCCAGCAGTTTAGGGTCGACGGCGGTCAATGAGCAGTTCTTC; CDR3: CASSLGSTAVNEQFF
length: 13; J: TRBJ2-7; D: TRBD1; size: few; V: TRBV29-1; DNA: TGCAGCGTGGGGACAGGGGGGTCCTACGAGCAGTACTTC; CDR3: CSVGTGGSYEQYF
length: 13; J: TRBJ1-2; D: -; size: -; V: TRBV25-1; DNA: TGTGCCAGCAGTACTCCGGGATACTATGGCTACACCTTC; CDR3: CASSTPGYYGYTF
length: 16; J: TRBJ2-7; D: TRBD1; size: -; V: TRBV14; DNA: TGTGCCAGCAGCCAAGATTCTGACAGGGGGCACTACGAGCAGTACTTC; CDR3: CASSQDSDRGHYEQYF
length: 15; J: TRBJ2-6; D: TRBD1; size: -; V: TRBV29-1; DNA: TGCAGCGCTGGGGACAGGGGCTCTGGGGCCAACGTCCTGACTTTC; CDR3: CSAGDRGSGANVLTF
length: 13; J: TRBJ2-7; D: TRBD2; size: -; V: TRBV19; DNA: TGTGCCACAAAGGGAGGGTGGGACTACGAGCAGTACTTC; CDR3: CATKGGWDYEQYF
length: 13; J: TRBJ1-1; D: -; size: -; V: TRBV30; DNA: TGTGCCTGGAGAGGCCCGGGGGGCACTGAAGCTTTCTTT; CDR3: CAWRGPGGTEAFF
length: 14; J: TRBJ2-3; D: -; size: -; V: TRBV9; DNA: TGTGCCAGCAGCCCCTCGCATAGACTGTATACGCAGTATTTT; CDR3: CASSPSHRLYTQYF
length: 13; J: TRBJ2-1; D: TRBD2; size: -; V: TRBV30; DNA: TGTGCCTGGAGTGTTTTAGCGGGGGGGAATAAGTTCTTC; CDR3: CAWSVLAGGNKFF
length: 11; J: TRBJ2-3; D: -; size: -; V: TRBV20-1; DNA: TGCAGTGCAGAAGAGGCCGATACGCAGTATTTT; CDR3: CSAEEADTQYF
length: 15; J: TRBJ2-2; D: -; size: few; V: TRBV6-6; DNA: TGTGCCAGCAGTCCCAACAGGGAATTTACCGGGGAGCTGTTTTTT; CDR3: CASSPNREFTGELFF
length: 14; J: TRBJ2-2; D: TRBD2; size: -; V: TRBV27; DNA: TGTGCCAGCAGTTTAGAGACTAGCTCCGGGGAGCTGTTTTTT; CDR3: CASSLETSSGELFF
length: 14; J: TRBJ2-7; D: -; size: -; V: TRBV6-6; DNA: TGTGCCAGCAGTTACTCTGGCGGCTCCTACGAGCAGTACTTC; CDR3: CASSYSGGSYEQYF
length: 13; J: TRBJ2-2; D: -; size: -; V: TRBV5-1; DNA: TGCGCCAGCAGTCCCAGGGAGGCCGGGGAGCTGTTTTTT; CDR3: CASSPREAGELFF
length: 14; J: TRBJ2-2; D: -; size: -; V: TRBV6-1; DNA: TGTGCCAGCAGTTATGGCAGGGCAAACGGGGAGCTGTTTTTT; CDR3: CASSYGRANGELFF
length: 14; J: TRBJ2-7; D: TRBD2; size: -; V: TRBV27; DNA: TGTGCCAGCAGATCCCTGGAGGTAGCGGGGGAGCAGTACTTC; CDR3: CASRSLEVAGEQYF
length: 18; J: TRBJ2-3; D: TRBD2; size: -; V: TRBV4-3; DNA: TGCGCCAGCAGCCAACAAAAGGTAGCGGGAGGGGCCACAGATACGCAGTATTTT; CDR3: CASSQQKVAGGATDTQYF
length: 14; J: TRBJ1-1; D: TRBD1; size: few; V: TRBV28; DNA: TGTGCCAGCACCCTACAGGGGGCAAGTACTGAAGCTTTCTTT; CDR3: CASTLQGASTEAFF
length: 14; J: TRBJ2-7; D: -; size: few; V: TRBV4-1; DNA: TGCGCCAGCAGCCAAGGTCCGGGGACCTACGAGCAGTACTTC; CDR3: CASSQGPGTYEQYF
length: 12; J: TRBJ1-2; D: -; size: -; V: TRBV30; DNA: TGTGCCTGGAGTGTGATACCGACTTCTGGCACCTTC; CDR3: CAWSVIPTSGTF
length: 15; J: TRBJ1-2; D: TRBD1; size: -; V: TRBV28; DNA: TGTGCCAGCAGTCCCGGACAGGGCGGCGGGGATGGCTACACCTTC; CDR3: CASSPGQGGGDGYTF
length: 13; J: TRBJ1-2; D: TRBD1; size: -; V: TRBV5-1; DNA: TGCGCCAGCAGCTGGACAGGAGCCTATGGCTACACCTTC; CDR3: CASSWTGAYGYTF
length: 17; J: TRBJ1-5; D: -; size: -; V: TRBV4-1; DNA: TGCGCCAGCAGCCACAATGACAGGTCTTGGGGCAATCAGCCCCAGCATTTT; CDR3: CASSHNDRSWGNQPQHF
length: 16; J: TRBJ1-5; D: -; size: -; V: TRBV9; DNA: TGTGCCAGCAGCGCGGGGGGGGCCTATAGCAATCAGCCCCAGCATTTT; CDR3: CASSAGGAYSNQPQHF